The 9 T cell receptor beta chains below come from one sample, sequenced in a study of T cells after yellow fever vaccination. TCRdb re-called the 5' RACE reads with MiXCR, one entry per CDR3 protein. The sample lists 620,000 or so distinct CDR3 sequences, approximately 16% seen once, with 15% to 20% in the top ten. This specimen consisted of PBMCs, obtained roughly 5 days after the first yellow fever vaccination. The source of these receptors is a young man who received the YFV17D yellow fever vaccine.

This chain links TRBV18 with TRBJ1-5; TRBD1 is a possible D gene (5 bases). The germline V and J ends were trimmed by 1 base and 5 bases, with 6 bases remaining between them. This CDR3 spans 13 amino acids. Germline V gene data show CDR1 as KGHSH and CDR2 as LQKENI. CDR3: CASSPRDDQPQHF. The CDR3 DNA sequence: TGTGCCAGCTCACCACGGGACGATCAGCCCCAGCATTTT.

V is TRBV6-1 and J is TRBJ2-1, with a possible D match to TRBD1 (6 bases). The CDR3 runs 15 residues. The V end lost 7 bases, the J end lost 5 bases, and 18 bases lay between the germline ends. Germline values: CDR1 MNHNS, CDR2 SASEGT. Written as DNA, the CDR3 is TGTGCCAGCACCATGACAGGCCCAATTCACAATGAGCAGTTCTTC. Translated: CASTMTGPIHNEQFF.

This chain links TRBV11-2 with TRBJ2-3; TRBD2 matches at 9 bases. Germline V CDR1 and CDR2: SGHAT, FQNNGV. J lost 2 bases, V lost 5 bases, and 14 bases had no gene match. This CDR3 comprises 18 residues. The CDR3 region has the DNA TGTGCCAGCAGCCCAAACTGGGCTAGCGGGGCCATCACAGATACGCAGTATTTT. Its protein product is CASSPNWASGAITDTQYF.

This clonotype came up many times. The chain uses TRBV7-2 and TRBJ2-2; D is perhaps TRBD1 (6 bases). The germline V gene encodes CDR1 SGHTA and CDR2 FQGNSA. V lost 1 base and J lost 6, with 9 bases in between. This CDR3 contains 14 residues. The CDR3 coding sequence is TGTGCCAGCAGCTTAGTGCAGGGGCCCGGGGAGCTGTTTTTT. It codes for CASSLVQGPGELFF.

This chain joins TRBV2 and TRBJ1-2; D remains unclear. Germline values: CDR1 SNHLY, CDR2 FYNNEI. The CDR3 extends over 12 amino acids. V was pared by 5 bases and J by 8 bases, with 12 bases between. In nucleotides, the CDR3 is TGTGCCAGCAGTCAACCGGGATTCGGCTACACCTTC. It encodes CASSQPGFGYTF.

The genes are TRBV5-4 and TRBJ2-5; tentative D call: TRBD2 (6 bases). V gave up 0 bases and J gave up 5 bases, with 20 bases separating them. The germline V gene has CDR1 SGHNT and CDR2 YYREEE (reference sequence). The CDR3 is 17 residues long. The CDR3 loop reads CASSLESGLLEGETQYF. CDR3 nucleotide sequence: TGTGCCAGCAGCTTGGAATCGGGACTCCTGGAGGGGGAGACCCAGTACTTC.

A few counts support this clonotype. This chain connects TRBV5-1 to TRBJ2-1; 7 bases align to TRBD1. V gave up 0 bases and J gave up 7 bases; unmatched junction bases: 7. The CDR3 loop spans 15 amino acids. The germline V gene has CDR1 SGHRS and CDR2 YFSETQ. The CDR3 spells CASSLATGLQNEQFF. The DNA for the CDR3 is TGCGCCAGCAGCTTGGCGACAGGGCTACAGAATGAGCAGTTCTTC.

This clonotype was recorded a few times. The genes are TRBV2 and TRBJ2-2; TRBD1 matches at 8 bases. The CDR3 loop spans 14 amino acids. Trimming cost V 6 bases and J 4 bases; bases outside gene matches: 4. Germline V gives CDR1 SNHLY, CDR2 FYNNEI. Here the CDR3 DNA reads TGTGCCAGCAGGACAGGGGCGGCCACCGGGGAGCTGTTTTTT. Encoded protein: CASRTGAATGELFF. The full variable domain, its missing parts supplied by reference TRBV2 and TRBJ2-2, is EPEVTQTPSHQVTQMGQEVILRCVPISNHLYFYWYRQILGQKVEFLVSFYNNEISEKSEIFDDQFSVERPDGSNFTLKIRSTKLEDSAMYFCASRTGAATGELFFGEGSRLTVL.

This clonotype has just a few counts. The genes are TRBV5-4 and TRBJ2-1; no clear D. The V end was cut by 3 bases, the J end by 5 bases, with 9 bases between. Germline CDR1 is SGHNT and CDR2 is YYREEE (reference sequence). The CDR3 contains 13 residues. The CDR3 reads CASSSGSNNEQFF. CDR3 DNA sequence: TGTGCCAGCAGCTCTGGCTCTAACAATGAGCAGTTCTTC.